Below are 15 T cell receptor beta chains sequenced from a single sample in a study of blood T cell repertoires in COVID-19. This table comes from immunoSEQ multiplex PCR, and its TCRdb copy is limited to in-frame clones, with some not included. The repertoire holds some 200,000 clones, about 87% seen once, with roughly 2.8% in the top ten. Sequencing input: PBMCs or T cells enriched from blood (not recorded which). These TCRs come from a woman aged 30 to 39 who had recovered from COVID-19.

CDR3 sequence reads: CASSQAGGRYTEAFF. The CDR3 bases are TGCGCCAGCAGCCAAGCGGGAGGAAGATACACTGAAGCTTTCTTT. The gene calls are TRBV4-1 and TRBJ1-1; no firm D call. Germline loops: CDR1 MGHRA, CDR2 YSYEKL. The V end lost 1 base, the J end lost 3 bases, and 12 bases lay between the germline ends. This CDR3 has 15 amino acids.

The chain employs TRBV2 and TRBJ1-2; TRBD1 aligns across 10 bases. V was pared by 5 bases and J by 6 bases, with 3 bases of the junction left unmatched. The CDR3 runs to 13 residues. Germline loops: CDR1 SNHLY, CDR2 FYNNEI. In DNA form, the CDR3 reads TGTGCCAGCAGTTCCGGGACAGGGGATGGCTACACCTTC. This sequence encodes CASSSGTGDGYTF.

The rearrangement links TRBV9 to TRBJ2-7; TRBD1 is a possible D gene (6 bases). The germline gives CDR1 SGDLS, CDR2 YYNGEE. This CDR3 spans 14 amino acids. Between the trimmed V and J ends, which lost 2 bases and 3 bases, there was a span of 12 bases. This CDR3 reads CASSVEGQIYEQYF. CDR3 DNA sequence: TGTGCCAGCAGCGTCGAAGGACAGATCTACGAGCAGTACTTC.

This clone was found a few times. Other nucleotide sequences from this sample produce the same CDR3. This chain uses TRBV7-9 with TRBJ1-1; D ambiguous. Germline CDR1 and CDR2: SEHNR and FQNEAQ (reference sequence). The CDR3 extends over 11 amino acids. V dropped 5 bases and J dropped 5 bases, with 6 bases sitting between them. The CDR3, as DNA: TGTGCCAGCAGCCGTGTAACTGAAGCTTTCTTT. The encoded protein is CASSRVTEAFF.

The rearrangement joins TRBV29-1 to TRBJ1-3; D gene ambiguous. The V and J ends lost 7 bases and 0 bases respectively, with 10 bases between them. The CDR3 covers 13 residues. CDR1 and CDR2 from the germline V gene are SQVTM and ANQGSEA. CDR3 DNA sequence: TGCAGCGCCGAACGGAGCTCTGGAAACACCATATATTTT. This encodes CSAERSSGNTIYF. Complete variable domain (other parts from reference TRBV29-1 and TRBJ1-3): SAVISQKPSRDICQRGTSLTIQCQVDSQVTMMFWYRQQPGQSLTLIATANQGSEATYESGFVIDKFPISRPNLTFSTLTVSNMSPEDSSIYLCSAERSSGNTIYFGEGSWLTVV.

This clone is a singleton in its sample. This chain connects TRBV29-1 to TRBJ1-1; the match to TRBD1 covers 10 bases. Germline lookup yields CDR1 SQVTM and CDR2 ANQGSEA. CDR3 length equals 14 residues. The V and J ends lost 1 base and 3 bases, in that order; junction bases with no gene match: 2. CDR3 sequence: CSVEGGTGDTEAFF. Here the CDR3 DNA reads TGCAGCGTTGAAGGGGGGACAGGGGACACTGAAGCTTTCTTT.

This clone has a handful of counts. The DNA for the CDR3 is TGCGCCAGCAGCCAAGGTGTAGGGGGTGGCACTGAAGCTTTCTTT. It specifies CASSQGVGGGTEAFF. The chain uses TRBV4-1 and TRBJ1-1, with a possible D match to TRBD1 (6 bases). This CDR3 is built from 15 residues. The germline gives CDR1 MGHRA, CDR2 YSYEKL. V lost 1 base, J lost 4 bases, and 13 bases lay in between.

The J gene is TRBJ2-2, the V gene TRBV11-3, with a weak D call TRBD1 (5 bases). Germline lookup yields CDR1 SGHNT and CDR2 YENEEA. Between the trimmed V and J ends, which lost 2 bases and 7 bases, there was a span of 14 bases. This CDR3 is built from 15 residues. This CDR3 reads CASSLSGRASGELFF. The DNA for the CDR3 is TGTGCCAGCAGCTTATCCGGCAGGGCGAGCGGGGAGCTGTTTTTT. The complete variable domain, with remaining parts taken from reference TRBV11-3 and TRBJ2-2, reads EAGVVQSPRYKIIEKKQPVAFWCNPISGHNTLYWYLQNLGQGPELLIRYENEEAVDDSQLPKDRFSAERLKGVDSTLKIQPAELGDSAVYLCASSLSGRASGELFFGEGSRLTVL.

The gene calls are TRBV10-3 and TRBJ1-4, with D possibly being TRBD1 (5 bases). The germline V gene encodes CDR1 ENHRY and CDR2 SYGVKD. The V and J ends lost 4 bases and 7 bases respectively, with 10 bases between them. This CDR3 has 13 amino acids. The CDR3 loop is CAISGGGGEKLFF. CDR3 nucleotide sequence: TGTGCCATCAGTGGTGGGGGAGGTGAAAAACTGTTTTTT.

The rearrangement uses TRBV4-1 and TRBJ1-3; D possibly corresponds to TRBD1 (6 bases). The CDR3 is 15 residues long. The V end was cut by 1 base, the J end by 4 bases, with 11 bases between. Germline V CDR1 and CDR2: MGHRA, YSYEKL. The CDR3 region has the DNA TGCGCCAGCAGCCAAGCCCCAGGGGCAGGAAACACCATATATTTT. This translates into CASSQAPGAGNTIYF.

The chain carries TRBV6-5 and TRBJ1-1; no clear D gene. The CDR3 runs 14 residues. The ends were cut back, 0 bases at V and 2 bases at J, with 7 bases in the middle. CDR1 and CDR2 (germline): MNHEY, SVGAGI. CDR3 loop: CASSYSTRNTEAFF. In DNA form, the CDR3 reads TGTGCCAGCAGTTACTCCACACGAAACACTGAAGCTTTCTTT.

V is TRBV13 and J is TRBJ2-3; no firm D call. This CDR3 has 12 residues. Between the trimmed V and J ends, which lost 5 bases and 2 bases, there was a span of 5 bases. Germline lookup yields CDR1 PRHDT and CDR2 FYEKMQ (reference sequence). Written as DNA, the CDR3 is TGTGCCAGCAGCATCAACACAGATACGCAGTATTTT. The encoded protein is CASSINTDTQYF.

The V and J genes are TRBV10-2 and TRBJ2-7; 8 bases align to TRBD2. Germline assignment: CDR1 WSHSY and CDR2 SAAADI. Trimming cost V 2 bases and J 3 bases; bases outside gene matches: 0. CDR3 length: 13 residues. This CDR3 is CASSERGGYEQYF. The CDR3 coding sequence is TGCGCCAGCAGTGAGCGGGGGGGCTACGAGCAGTACTTC.

The gene calls are TRBV11-2 and TRBJ2-7; D not certain. The CDR3 sequence is 11 residues long. Germline V lookup: CDR1 SGHAT, CDR2 FQNNGV. V was cut by 2 bases and J by 5 bases, with 4 bases left in between. The CDR3 sequence is CASSLSNEQYF. Here the CDR3 DNA reads TGTGCCAGCAGCTTAAGCAACGAGCAGTACTTC.

The J gene is TRBJ2-7, the V gene TRBV7-2; D remains ambiguous. Trimming stripped 2 bases from V and 3 bases from J, with 8 bases between. The CDR3 runs to 13 residues. Per the germline V gene, CDR1 is SGHTA and CDR2 is FQGNSA. The CDR3 protein is CASSLRVGYEQYF. The CDR3, as DNA: TGTGCCAGCAGCTTAAGAGTCGGCTACGAGCAGTACTTC.